This T cell receptor beta chain came from a study of blood T cell repertoires in COVID-19. Whole-study context: Some COVID-19 samples were acute and others convalescent; all came from the United States, Italy and Spain.

Trimming removed 4 bases from V and 4 bases from J; junction bases left unmatched: 10. The CDR3 loop spans 16 amino acids. CDR1 and CDR2 from the germline V gene are KGHSH and LQKENI. In the source study's methods: From reference gene primer amplification, estimates of nucleated cell counts were derived. Sequencing was performed with immunoSEQ multiplex PCR; in TCRdb, only in-frame clones are kept and a portion is missing. Clone size and V and J calls were adopted from that table, with D and trimming inferred from the DNA. The sample holds about 170,000 clones; approximately 85% are singletons and the top ten take 5.5% to 8%.

Sequencing was done on a sample of peripheral blood. This receptor was identified in a man aged 80 or over with COVID-19, enrolled during active disease. J is TRBJ1-1 and V is TRBV18; 9 bases are a match to TRBD1. This chain's CDR3 is CASSRSQGTGRTEAFF. CDR3 DNA sequence: TGTGCCAGCTCACGATCACAAGGGACAGGGCGCACTGAAGCTTTCTTT.